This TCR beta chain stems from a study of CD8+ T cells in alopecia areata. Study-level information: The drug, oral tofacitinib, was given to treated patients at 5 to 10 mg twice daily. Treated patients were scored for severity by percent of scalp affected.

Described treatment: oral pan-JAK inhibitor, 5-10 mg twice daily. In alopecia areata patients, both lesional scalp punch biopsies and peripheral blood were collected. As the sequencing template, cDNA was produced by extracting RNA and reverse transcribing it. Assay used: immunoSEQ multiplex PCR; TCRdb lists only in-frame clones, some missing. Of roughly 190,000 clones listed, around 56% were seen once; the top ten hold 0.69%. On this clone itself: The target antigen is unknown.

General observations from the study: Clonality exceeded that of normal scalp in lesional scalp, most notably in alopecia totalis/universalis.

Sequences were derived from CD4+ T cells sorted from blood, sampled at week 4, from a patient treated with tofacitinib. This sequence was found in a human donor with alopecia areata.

CDR3 in amino acids: CAWSLSGGTDTQYF. The CDR3 DNA follows: TGTGCCTGGAGTCTTAGCGGGGGCACAGATACGCAGTATTTT. The chain carries TRBV30 and TRBJ2-3; TRBD2 agrees at 8 bases. Germline V CDR1 and CDR2: GTSNPN, SVGIG (reference sequence). V lost 2 bases, J lost 1 base, and 2 bases stayed unmatched. CDR3 length: 14 amino acids. The full variable domain, in which reference TRBV30 and TRBJ2-3 provide the parts outside the CDR3, is SQTIHQWPATLVQPVGSPLSLECTVEGTSNPNLYWYRQAAGRGLQLLFYSVGIGQISSEVPQNLSASRPQDRQFILSSKKLLLSDSGFYLCAWSLSGGTDTQYFGPGTRLTVL.